This T cell receptor (beta chain) was identified during a study of molecular identifiers for immune sequencing clone quantification. Overall study: In the replicates, RNA derived from roughly 20,000 or 100,000 naive CD8 cells was divided into five parts, and four were sequenced. Study-wide results and caveats: Investigators reportedly could detect spiked Jurkat TCR RNA from one cell among one million naive cells. Under 1% of molecules in naive cells, but over 98% of effector molecules, belonged to clones above 20 RNA copies.

MiXCR, applied by TCRdb to the PCR reads, yields one record per CDR3 protein. The data show 600,000 to 650,000 distinct CDR3 sequences, approximately 20% seen once. Sorted naive CD8 T cells were those defined as CD8+CD4-CCR7+CD45RA+. The ends lost 5 bases at V and 5 bases at J; junction bases unmatched: 9. Germline CDR1 is KGHSH and CDR2 is LQKENI. The CDR3 extends over 15 amino acids. This clonotype came up a few times. What it binds is unknown. The receptor was isolated from a human donor in good health. Some libraries in this study had Jurkat cell RNA spiked in. The gene calls are TRBV18 and TRBJ2-3; TRBD2 aligns across 8 bases. The sequencing sample was made of naive CD8+ T cells from blood, with Jurkat cell RNA spiked in. Subset specified: FACS-sorted CD8+CD4-CCR7+CD45RA+ naive T cells. The CDR3 region has the DNA TGTGCCAGCTCATTGGGACTAGAGATGATAGATACGCAGTATTTT. Protein: CASSLGLEMIDTQYF. The full variable domain, with the rest looked up from reference TRBV18 and TRBJ2-3, is NAGVMQNPRHLVRRRGQEARLRCSPMKGHSHVYWYRQLPEEGLKFMVYLQKENIIDESGMPKERFSAEFPKEGPSILRIQQVVRGDSAAYFCASSLGLEMIDTQYFGPGTRLTVL.